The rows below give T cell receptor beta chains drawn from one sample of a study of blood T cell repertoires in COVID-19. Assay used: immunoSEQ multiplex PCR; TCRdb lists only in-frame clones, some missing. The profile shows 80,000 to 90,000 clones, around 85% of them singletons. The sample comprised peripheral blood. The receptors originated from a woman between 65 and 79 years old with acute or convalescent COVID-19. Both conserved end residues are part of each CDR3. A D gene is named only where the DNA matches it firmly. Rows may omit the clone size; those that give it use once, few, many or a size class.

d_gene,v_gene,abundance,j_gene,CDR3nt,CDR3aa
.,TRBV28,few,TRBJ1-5,TGTGCCAGCAGTTTATGGTGGGACAACAATAGCAATCAGCCCCAGCATTTT,CASSLWWDNNSNQPQHF
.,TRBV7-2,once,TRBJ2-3,TGTGCCAGCAGCTTGCGGGATACGCAGTATTTT,CASSLRDTQYF
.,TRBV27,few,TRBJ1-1,TGTGCCAGCAGTTTAGGTTCCGGGAACACTGAAGCTTTCTTT,CASSLGSGNTEAFF
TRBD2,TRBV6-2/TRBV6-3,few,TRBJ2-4,TGTGCCAGCGGCCCCTTACTAGCGGGAGCCTTGCCTTGGTACTTC,CASGPLLAGALPWYF
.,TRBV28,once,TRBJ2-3,TGTGCCAGCAGTTTAGGTAGTAGCACAGATACGCAGTATTTT,CASSLGSSTDTQYF
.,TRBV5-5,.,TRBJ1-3,TGTGCCAGCAGCTTGGGGCAGGGGCACGGAAACACCATATATTTT,CASSLGQGHGNTIYF
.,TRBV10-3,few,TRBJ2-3,TGTGCCACCCAACAGTACAGCACAGATACGCAGTATTTT,CATQQYSTDTQYF
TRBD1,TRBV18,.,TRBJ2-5,TGTGCCAGCTCACAATCAAGGGGGCGAGAGACCCAGTACTTC,CASSQSRGRETQYF
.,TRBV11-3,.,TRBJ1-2,TGTGCCAGCAGCTTAGATACCCCCGTTGGACAGCCCTATGGCTACACCTTC,CASSLDTPVGQPYGYTF
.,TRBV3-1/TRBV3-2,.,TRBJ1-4,TGTGCCAGCAGCCAATGGGCCGGTGGAAAACTGTTTTTT,CASSQWAGGKLFF
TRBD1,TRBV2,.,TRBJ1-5,TGTGCCAGCACCGGACAGGGGGGAAATCAGCCCCAGCATTTT,CASTGQGGNQPQHF
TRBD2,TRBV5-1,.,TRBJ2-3,TGCGCCAGCAGCTGGACTAGCGGGGGTTACCTCACAGATACGCAGTATTTT,CASSWTSGGYLTDTQYF
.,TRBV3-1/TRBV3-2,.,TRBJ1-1,TGTGCCAGCAGCCAAGAGCAGGGGACCACTGAAGCTTTCTTT,CASSQEQGTTEAFF
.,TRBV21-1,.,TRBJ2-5,TGTGCCAGCAGCAAAGCCACAGGGGAGCAAGAGACCCAGTACTTC,CASSKATGEQETQYF
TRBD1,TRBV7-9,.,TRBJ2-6,TGTGCCAGCAGCGACCGGGACAGGGAGGGGTCTGGGGCCAACGTCCTGACTTTC,CASSDRDREGSGANVLTF
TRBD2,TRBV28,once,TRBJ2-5,TGTGCTAGCAGTTTGGCCAGACTAGCGGTGTTGCAAGAGACCCAGTACTTC,CASSLARLAVLQETQYF
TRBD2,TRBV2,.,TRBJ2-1,TGTGCCACCCCGGGCGGGGGGAGCTCCTACAATGAGCAGTTCTTC,CATPGGGSSYNEQFF
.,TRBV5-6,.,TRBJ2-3,TGTGCCAGCAGCTTAACTAGATCTAGCACAGATACGCAGTATTTT,CASSLTRSSTDTQYF
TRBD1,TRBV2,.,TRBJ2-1,TGTGCCAGTGACCCACCCCGGGACAGGGGATTCAATGAGCAGTTCTTC,CASDPPRDRGFNEQFF
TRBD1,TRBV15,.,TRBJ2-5,TGTGCCACCAGCTCGGGGACAGGGAGTAGAGAGACCCAGTACTTC,CATSSGTGSRETQYF
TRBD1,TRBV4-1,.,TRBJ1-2,TGCGCCAGCAGCCAAGTCCCGGGACAGGGGGCAGAGGGCTACACCTTC,CASSQVPGQGAEGYTF
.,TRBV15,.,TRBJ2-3,TGTGCCACCAGCAGAGGGAGTTTAGGCATTGCTCGCACAGATACGCAGTATTTT,CATSRGSLGIARTDTQYF
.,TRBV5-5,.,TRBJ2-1,TGTGCCAGCAGCTTGGGACAGTCCAATGAGCAGTTCTTC,CASSLGQSNEQFF
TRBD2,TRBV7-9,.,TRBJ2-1,TGTGCCAGCAGCCCCGGGGGGGAGCAGTTCTTC,CASSPGGEQFF
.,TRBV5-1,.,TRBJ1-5,TGCGCCAGCAGCCTTACACCGGGAAATCAGCCCCAGCATTTT,CASSLTPGNQPQHF
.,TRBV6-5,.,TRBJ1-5,TGTGCCAGCAGTCCTCGGCCCGGCGGCCCCCAGCATTTT,CASSPRPGGPQHF
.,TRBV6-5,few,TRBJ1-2,TGTGCCAGCAGTTTGTCAGGGCCCTATGGCTACACCTTC,CASSLSGPYGYTF
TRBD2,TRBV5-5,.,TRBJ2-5,TGTGCCAGCAGTCAAAGGACTAGCGGGGGGGCGGGAGAGACCCAGTACTTC,CASSQRTSGGAGETQYF
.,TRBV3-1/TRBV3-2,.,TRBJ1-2,TGTGCCAGCAGCCCTCTAGGTCCAGGGAATGGCTACACCTTC,CASSPLGPGNGYTF
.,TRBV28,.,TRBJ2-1,TGTGCCAGCAGTTTCAGGCTTAGCTCCTACAATGAGCAGTTCTTC,CASSFRLSSYNEQFF
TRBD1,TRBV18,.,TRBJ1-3,TGTGCCAGCTCACCACCTGGGCTGGCAGGGGGCTCTGGAAACACCATATATTTT,CASSPPGLAGGSGNTIYF
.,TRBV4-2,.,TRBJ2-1,TGTGCCAGCAGCCAAGACGTCCGGCGGTCCTACAATGAGCAGTTCTTC,CASSQDVRRSYNEQFF
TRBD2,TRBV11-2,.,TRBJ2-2,TGTGCCAGCAGTTTAGTAGCGGGAGGCACCGGGGAGCTGTTTTTT,CASSLVAGGTGELFF
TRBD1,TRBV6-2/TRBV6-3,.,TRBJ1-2,TGTGCCAGCAGTCTCGGGACAGACTATGGCTACACCTTC,CASSLGTDYGYTF
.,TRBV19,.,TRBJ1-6,TGTGCCAGTAGTATAAGGACAGTTGATAATTCACCCCTCCACTTT,CASSIRTVDNSPLHF
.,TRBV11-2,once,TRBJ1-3,TGTGCCAGCAGCTTAGACCCCCGGGGTTTGAGCTCTGGAAACACCATATATTTT,CASSLDPRGLSSGNTIYF
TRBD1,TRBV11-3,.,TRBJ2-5,TGTGCCAGCAGCTTAGCCCGGACAGGGGGAACAGAGACCCAGTACTTC,CASSLARTGGTETQYF
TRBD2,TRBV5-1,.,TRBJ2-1,TGCGCCAGCAGCGCGGGGGGGCAGTTTTATGAGCAGTTCTTC,CASSAGGQFYEQFF
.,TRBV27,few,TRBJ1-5,TGTGCCAGCAGTCCCGGGGGGGTCGGGAATCAGCCCCAGCATTTT,CASSPGGVGNQPQHF
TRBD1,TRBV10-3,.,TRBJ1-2,TGTGCCATCAGCACCGGACAGGGGGCAGAAGGCTACACCTTC,CAISTGQGAEGYTF
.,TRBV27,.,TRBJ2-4,TGTGCCAGCACCCCCCGGGGAGCCAAAAACATTCAGTACTTC,CASTPRGAKNIQYF
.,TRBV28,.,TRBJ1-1,TGTGCCAGCAGTTTGGGGATAGGGGGTGAGAATACTGAAGCTTTCTTT,CASSLGIGGENTEAFF
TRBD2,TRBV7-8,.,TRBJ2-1,TGTGCCAGCAGCTTTAGCGCCCTAGCGGGGGGGCGGAATGAGCAGTTCTTC,CASSFSALAGGRNEQFF
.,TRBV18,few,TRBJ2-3,TGTGCCAGCTCAACCCGACAGCGGGGCACAGATACGCAGTATTTT,CASSTRQRGTDTQYF